One and the same sample provided the 28 T cell receptor beta chains below, sequenced in a study of blood T cell repertoires in COVID-19. TCRdb's copy holds only in-frame clones and misses some; the assay was immunoSEQ multiplex PCR. The sample yields under 200,000 clones, 70% to 90% seen once. Sequencing input: PBMCs or T cells enriched from blood (not recorded which). These receptors came from a woman aged 18 to 35 who had recovered from COVID-19.

This chain uses TRBV29-1 with TRBJ2-7; 16 positions match TRBD2. Germline CDR1 is SQVTM and CDR2 is ANQGSEA. With 5 bases clipped from V and 4 bases from J, the junction kept 8 bases outside the gene matches. The length of the CDR3 is 16 residues. CDR3 residues: CSVRGGLAGGRYEQYF. In nucleotides, the CDR3 is TGCAGCGTTAGAGGGGGACTAGCGGGAGGGCGGTACGAGCAGTACTTC.

The chain joins TRBV12-5 to TRBJ2-7; TRBD1 agrees at 7 bases. The CDR3 is 17 amino acids. The V and J ends lost 5 bases and 3 bases, in that order; junction bases with no gene match: 16. Germline CDR1 and CDR2: LGHNT and FRNRAP. CDR3 bases: TGTGCTAGTGGTCCTGACAAATACGGGACAGCTATCTACGAGCAGTACTTC. This encodes CASGPDKYGTAIYEQYF.

A few counts support this clone. The chain uses TRBV18 and TRBJ1-2; 10 bases map to TRBD1. The ends lost 1 base at V and 8 bases at J; junction bases unmatched: 7. The CDR3 extends over 15 amino acids. Germline loops: CDR1 KGHSH, CDR2 LQKENI. The CDR3 nucleotides are TGTGCCAGCTCACCACTTCCGGGACAGGGGAGCGGCTACACCTTC. Its translation is CASSPLPGQGSGYTF.

This clone has just one count. The chain uses TRBV12-3 or TRBV12-4 and TRBJ2-7; D is uncertain. The germline V and J ends were trimmed by 8 bases and 6 bases, with 17 bases remaining between them. This CDR3 has 13 residues. Here the CDR3 reads CASRELVDSEQYF. CDR3 sequence (DNA): TGTGCCAGCCGCGAGCTAGTTGATTCCGAGCAGTACTTC.

This chain links TRBV6-5 with TRBJ2-1; 9 nucleotides match TRBD1. V was pared by 10 bases and J by 5 bases, with 12 bases of the junction left unmatched. Germline assignment: CDR1 MNHEY and CDR2 SVGAGI. The CDR3 is 15 amino acids. Here the CDR3 reads CATKPDRGFNNEQFF. For the CDR3, the DNA is TGTGCCACCAAACCAGACAGGGGGTTCAACAATGAGCAGTTCTTC.

The chain combines TRBV12-3 or TRBV12-4 with TRBJ1-2, with D tentatively TRBD1 (5 bases). The CDR3 loop spans 13 amino acids. Trimming removed 5 bases from V and 6 bases from J, with 13 bases in between. CDR3 coding DNA: TGTGCCAGCAGTACCGCGGGGGGGGATGGCTACACCTTC. As protein: CASSTAGGDGYTF.

V gene TRBV16 combines with J gene TRBJ1-6; D is unclear. The CDR3 loop spans 16 amino acids. Trimming shortened V by 2 bases and J by 7 bases, and 15 bases separated the two germline ends. Per germline, CDR1 KGHSY and CDR2 FQNENV. The DNA of the CDR3 is TGTGCCAGCAGCCAACGGGATGGGTTTTGGAATTCACCCCTCCACTTT. It codes for CASSQRDGFWNSPLHF.

The chain has TRBV6-5 and TRBJ2-3; 8 nucleotides align to TRBD2. This CDR3 has 15 residues. The junction had 12 bases not matched to a gene; V was cut back by 7 bases and J by 6 bases. The V gene's germline CDR1 is MNHEY and CDR2 SVGAGI. The DNA of the CDR3 is TGTGCCAGCAAGACATCCGGGAGGGGAGCCGATACGCAGTATTTT. Its translation is CASKTSGRGADTQYF.

The chain couples TRBV3-1 (or the pseudogene TRBV3-2) to TRBJ2-7, with TRBD1 as a possible D gene (5 bases). V was pared by 4 bases and J by 0 bases, with 13 bases between. This CDR3 spans 15 amino acids. Germline CDR1 LGHDT, CDR2 YNNKEL (reference sequence). The CDR3 reads CASSPPGLSSYEQYF. CDR3 nucleotides: TGTGCCAGCAGCCCGCCAGGGCTTAGCTCCTACGAGCAGTACTTC.

The rearrangement uses TRBV5-1 and TRBJ2-7; perhaps TRBD2 as D (5 bases). This CDR3 is 13 amino acids long. The V end lost 4 bases, the J end lost 0 bases, and 8 bases lay between the germline ends. Per the germline V gene, CDR1 is SGHRS and CDR2 is YFSETQ. The CDR3 DNA is TGCGCCAGCAGCCCAGCGGCCTCCTACGAGCAGTACTTC. As protein: CASSPAASYEQYF.

V usage is TRBV5-8 and J usage is TRBJ2-3, with D uncertain. Trimming removed 1 base from V and 6 bases from J, with 9 bases in between. Per germline, CDR1 SGHTS and CDR2 YDEGEE. There are 13 residues in the CDR3. The chain's CDR3 is CASSLLPMDTQYF. The DNA of the CDR3 is TGTGCCAGCAGCTTGTTGCCTATGGATACGCAGTATTTT. The whole variable domain, remainder taken from reference TRBV5-8 and TRBJ2-3, is EAGVTQSPTHLIKTRGQQATLRCSPISGHTSVYWYQQALGLGLQFLLWYDEGEERNRGNFPPRFSGRQFPNYSSELNVNALELEDSALYLCASSLLPMDTQYFGPGTRLTVL.

The genes are TRBV19 and TRBJ1-1; D remains unclear. The CDR3 sequence is 13 residues long. V lost 3 bases and J 5 bases, leaving 10 bases between the germline ends. CDR1 and CDR2 (germline): LNHDA, SQIVND (reference sequence). CDR3 sequence reads: CASSIEGMTEAFF. CDR3 DNA: TGTGCCAGTAGTATCGAGGGTATGACTGAAGCTTTCTTT.

The J gene is TRBJ2-2, the V gene TRBV5-1; perhaps TRBD2 as D (6 bases). V lost 7 bases to trimming and J lost 1 base, with 11 bases between them. The CDR3 totals 14 residues. Looked up from germline, CDR1 is SGHRS and CDR2 is YFSETQ. The CDR3 DNA sequence: TGCGCCAGCCGCGGGAACTTGAACACCGGGGAGCTGTTTTTT. Translated: CASRGNLNTGELFF.

The chain is built from TRBV6-5 and TRBJ1-1; D gene ambiguous. This CDR3 is built from 13 residues. V was pared by 0 bases and J by 8 bases, with 10 bases between. CDR1 is MNHEY, CDR2 SVGAGI, per germline. The CDR3 spells CASSYSGGREAFF. The CDR3, as DNA: TGTGCCAGCAGTTACTCAGGTGGGAGAGAAGCTTTCTTT.

The CDR3 sequence: CASSTGGSTEAFF. In DNA form, the CDR3 reads TGTGCCAGCAGTACAGGAGGGAGCACTGAAGCTTTCTTT. The rearrangement links TRBV12-3 or TRBV12-4 to TRBJ1-1; D is perhaps TRBD1 (5 bases). This CDR3 region has 13 residues. Trimming took 5 bases from V and 4 from J, leaving 11 bases between them.

This rearrangement joins TRBV19 to TRBJ2-5, with D possibly being TRBD2 (5 bases). The CDR3 extends over 14 amino acids. From germline, CDR1 is LNHDA and CDR2 SQIVND (reference sequence). V lost 4 bases and J lost 2, with 11 bases in between. The CDR3: CASSTGGQQETQYF. The CDR3 DNA is TGTGCCAGTAGTACCGGCGGGCAGCAAGAGACCCAGTACTTC.

Details on this clone: Within the sample, other DNA sequences also encode this same CDR3. The chain recombines TRBV28 with TRBJ2-7; D call uncertain. The germline V gene has CDR1 MDHEN and CDR2 SYDVKM. The CDR3 is 12 residues long. The V end was cut by 1 base, the J end by 4 bases, with 5 bases between. CDR3: CASSLSTYEQYF. The CDR3 bases are TGTGCCAGCAGTTTATCCACTTACGAGCAGTACTTC.

V gene TRBV25-1 combines with J gene TRBJ2-2; 8 bases are shared with TRBD2. The CDR3 is 14 amino acids. Germline V gives CDR1 MGHDK, CDR2 SYGVNS. The junction had 7 bases not matched to a gene; V was cut back by 7 bases and J by 6 bases. The chain's CDR3 is CASTSSGSPGELFF. CDR3 nucleotide sequence: TGTGCCAGCACTTCAAGCGGGAGTCCCGGGGAGCTGTTTTTT. Based on the CDR3 plus reference TRBV25-1 and TRBJ2-2, the full variable domain is EADIYQTPRYLVIGTGKKITLECSQTMGHDKMYWYQQDPGMELHLIHYSYGVNSTEKGDLSSESTVSRIRTEHFPLTLESARPSHTSQYLCASTSSGSPGELFFGEGSRLTVL.

The chain carries TRBV6-2 or TRBV6-3 and TRBJ1-4; D gene ambiguous. The CDR3 is made up of 14 amino acids. The germline V and J ends were trimmed by 0 bases and 7 bases, with 9 bases remaining between them. Germline V gene sequence: CDR1 MNHEY, CDR2 SVGEGT. The CDR3 DNA sequence: TGTGCCAGCAGTTACTCGCCTGAGGGTGAAAAACTGTTTTTT. Amino acid sequence: CASSYSPEGEKLFF.

The gene calls are TRBV6-6 and TRBJ1-2; D is ambiguous. Germline CDR1 and CDR2: MNHNY and SVGAGI (reference sequence). The CDR3 spans 17 residues. Deletions cut 5 bases from V and 4 bases from J, with 23 bases between. The CDR3 DNA sequence: TGTGCCAGCAGTCCCCGGTACGGACCCCGGGGAGGCTATGGCTACACCTTC. It yields the protein CASSPRYGPRGGYGYTF.

This rearrangement joins TRBV28 to TRBJ2-7; 12 bases are shared with TRBD2. J gave up 6 bases and V 8 bases, and 14 bases lay outside the gene matches. CDR3 length: 16 amino acids. From germline, CDR1 is MDHEN and CDR2 SYDVKM. The CDR3 here is CASWSPRTSGTREQYF. The CDR3 nucleotides are TGTGCCAGCTGGTCCCCTAGGACTAGCGGGACTCGCGAGCAGTACTTC.

The rearrangement uses TRBV28 and TRBJ1-5, with TRBD1 matching over 7 bases. With 6 bases clipped from V and 3 bases from J, the junction kept 2 bases outside the gene matches. In germline, CDR1 is MDHEN, CDR2 SYDVKM. This CDR3 is 13 amino acids long. The CDR3 spells CASRGQFNQPQHF. The CDR3 DNA is TGTGCCAGCAGGGGACAGTTCAATCAGCCCCAGCATTTT. The full variable domain, completed using reference TRBV28 and TRBJ1-5, is DVKVTQSSRYLVKRTGEKVFLECVQDMDHENMFWYRQDPGLGLRLIYFSYDVKMKEKGDIPEGYSVSREKKERFSLILESASTNQTSMYLCASRGQFNQPQHFGDGTRLSIL.

The rearrangement links TRBV4-3 to TRBJ2-7, with TRBD2 matching 7 bases. Germline CDR1 reads LGHNA; CDR2 reads YSLEER. The J segment lost 4 bases and the V segment lost 1 base, leaving 10 bases of the junction unmatched. CDR3 size: 16 residues. The CDR3 DNA reads as TGCGCCAGCAGCCAAGGAGCGGGGCGGCAGCCGTACGAGCAGTACTTC. It translates to CASSQGAGRQPYEQYF.

The chain is built from TRBV5-1 and TRBJ2-3; 7 bases match TRBD1. This CDR3 contains 14 residues. Germline lookup yields CDR1 SGHRS and CDR2 YFSETQ. The junction had 1 base not matched to a gene; V was cut back by 0 bases and J by 3 bases. The CDR3 loop is CASSLGRGTDTQYF. As DNA, the CDR3 is TGCGCCAGCAGCTTGGGCAGGGGGACAGATACGCAGTATTTT.

This chain connects TRBV7-9 to TRBJ2-5; TRBD2 agrees at 14 bases. Germline CDR1 SEHNR, CDR2 FQNEAQ (reference sequence). The length of the CDR3 is 17 residues. V was pared by 5 bases and J by 7 bases, with 12 bases of the junction left unmatched. DNA for the CDR3: TGTGCCAGCAGCACTCCGGGACTAGCGGGAGACGTGGTGACCCAGTACTTC. Translating it yields CASSTPGLAGDVVTQYF.

V usage is TRBV9 and J usage is TRBJ1-4, with 8 bases fitting TRBD1. CDR3 length equals 15 residues. The germline V gene encodes CDR1 SGDLS and CDR2 YYNGEE. J was trimmed by 8 bases and V by 4 bases; bases with no gene match: 10. The CDR3 sequence is CASSQSTGGGEKLFF. The CDR3 DNA reads as TGTGCCAGCAGCCAGTCCACAGGGGGAGGAGAAAAACTGTTTTTT.

This chain links TRBV5-8 with TRBJ2-1; D is possibly TRBD1 (6 bases). V was clipped by 3 bases and J by 0 bases, with 10 bases between them. CDR1 and CDR2 from the germline V gene are SGHTS and YDEGEE. The CDR3 spans 15 residues. The CDR3 DNA reads as TGTGCCAGCAGCTCCCGGGACATCTCCTACAATGAGCAGTTCTTC. It is translated as CASSSRDISYNEQFF.

This clone was recorded only once. V is TRBV27 and J is TRBJ2-7; 8 nucleotides align to TRBD2. This CDR3 comprises 14 residues. CDR1 and CDR2 from the germline V gene are MNHEY and SMNVEV (reference sequence). Trimming cost V 4 bases and J 4 bases; bases outside gene matches: 6. CDR3 sequence reads: CASSSPGRGYEQYF. The DNA for the CDR3 is TGTGCCAGCAGTTCGCCCGGGAGGGGATACGAGCAGTACTTC.